This TCR beta chain appears in the sequencing data of a study of blood T cells in healthy people across ages. It was 9.5 to 10 milliliters of peripheral blood that were drawn from each donor. PCR was performed a second time for about 6 to 12 cycles using a sample-barcoded 5' primer and a J-beta primer mix. TCRdb reprocessed the 5' RACE reads via MiXCR and lists one record per CDR3 protein. There are 800,000 or so distinct CDR3 sequences in the sample; 20% to 25% occur only once, and under 4.5% lies in the top ten. These data were also filed under a second study, of T cells of mothers and their children.

This TCR derives from a boy younger than 18 in good health. The sample comprised blood.

The chain's CDR3 is CASSARPGQGRNEQFF. The CDR3 nucleotides are TGTGCCAGCAGCGCCAGACCGGGACAGGGACGGAATGAGCAGTTCTTC. The chain joins TRBV9 to TRBJ2-1, with TRBD1 matching over 9 bases. This CDR3 contains 16 residues. Germline loops: CDR1 SGDLS, CDR2 YYNGEE. The trim removed 3 bases at V and 7 bases at J, leaving 11 bases unmatched.